These 14 T cell receptor beta chains were sequenced from one sample in a study of ipilimumab plus nivolumab after autologous stem cell transplantation. Only in-frame clones appear in the TCRdb table, and some are missing; sequencing was by immunoSEQ multiplex PCR. The data show about 17,000 clones, around 85% seen once. Material: PBMCs, obtained in a trial of ipilimumab plus nivolumab as post-transplant consolidation. These receptors were obtained from a male donor with diffuse large B-cell lymphoma.

The V and J genes are TRBV27 and TRBJ1-2; D unresolved. Trimming took off 3 bases at V and 5 bases at J, with 13 bases between the two ends. The germline gives CDR1 MNHEY, CDR2 SMNVEV (reference sequence). The CDR3 extends over 14 amino acids. The CDR3 region is CASSLTKSLYGYTF. The DNA of the CDR3 is TGTGCCAGCAGTTTGACGAAGTCGTTGTATGGCTACACCTTC.

The V call is TRBV28, the J call TRBJ2-3, with 9 bases lining up with TRBD2. V gave up 6 bases and J gave up 5 bases; unmatched junction bases: 9. In germline, CDR1 is MDHEN, CDR2 SYDVKM. This CDR3 is 15 amino acids long. The CDR3 DNA sequence: TGTGCCAGCAGGTTAGCGGGAGAAATCGGAGATACGCAGTATTTT. Protein: CASRLAGEIGDTQYF. Full variable domain (outside the CDR3, taken from reference TRBV28 and TRBJ2-3): DVKVTQSSRYLVKRTGEKVFLECVQDMDHENMFWYRQDPGLGLRLIYFSYDVKMKEKGDIPEGYSVSREKKERFSLILESASTNQTSMYLCASRLAGEIGDTQYFGPGTRLTVL.

This clone was picked up one time. This chain joins TRBV29-1 and TRBJ1-1; D gene ambiguous. The CDR3 contains 14 residues. From germline, CDR1 is SQVTM and CDR2 ANQGSEA. V was pared by 0 bases and J by 4 bases, with 12 bases between. Here the CDR3 reads CSVEEGRELTEAFF. The CDR3 nucleotides read TGCAGCGTTGAAGAAGGTCGAGAGCTCACTGAAGCTTTCTTT.

This rearrangement joins TRBV5-5 to TRBJ2-3; 9 positions match TRBD1. The CDR3 spans 16 residues. Germline trimming cut 3 bases from V and 4 bases from J; bases unmatched to any gene: 9. Germline lookup yields CDR1 SGHKS and CDR2 YYEKEE (reference sequence). The CDR3 sequence is CASSWRQGGISDTQYF. CDR3 DNA: TGTGCCAGCAGCTGGCGACAGGGGGGGATATCAGATACGCAGTATTTT.

V is TRBV30 and J is TRBJ1-6; perhaps TRBD1 as D (5 bases). The V gene lost 0 bases and the J gene lost 9 bases, with 9 bases spanning the gap. Germline CDR1 and CDR2: GTSNPN and SVGIG (reference sequence). The CDR3 is 13 amino acids. CDR3 nucleotides: TGTGCCTGGAGTGTTAGAGGGGCTTCACCCCTCCACTTT. Translating gives CAWSVRGASPLHF.

The chain joins TRBV11-2 to TRBJ2-7, with 10 positions matching TRBD2. Germline CDR1 SGHAT, CDR2 FQNNGV. The CDR3 sequence is 15 residues long. V lost 3 bases, J lost 6 bases, and 8 bases stayed unmatched. CDR3 in amino acids: CASSLASGRHSEQYF. The CDR3 bases are TGTGCCAGCAGCTTGGCTAGCGGGAGACATAGCGAGCAGTACTTC.

This chain connects TRBV11-3 to TRBJ2-7; 8 bases line up with TRBD2. The CDR3 covers 15 residues. The ends lost 5 bases at V and 5 bases at J; junction bases unmatched: 11. The germline V gene has CDR1 SGHNT and CDR2 YENEEA. CDR3 DNA: TGTGCCAGCAGCCGACCGGCGGGAGGCCACCACGAGCAGTACTTC. Its translation is CASSRPAGGHHEQYF.

This chain joins TRBV30 and TRBJ1-5; no reliable D call. The CDR3 is 13 amino acids. From germline, CDR1 is GTSNPN and CDR2 SVGIG (reference sequence). V lost 0 bases, J lost 5 bases, and 8 bases lay in between. Here the CDR3 reads CAWSVRFDQPQHF. CDR3 nucleotide sequence: TGTGCCTGGAGTGTACGATTTGATCAGCCCCAGCATTTT. Supplemented by reference TRBV30 and TRBJ1-5, the full variable domain reads SQTIHQWPATLVQPVGSPLSLECTVEGTSNPNLYWYRQAAGRGLQLLFYSVGIGQISSEVPQNLSASRPQDRQFILSSKKLLLSDSGFYLCAWSVRFDQPQHFGDGTRLSIL.

In its sample, this clone was seen a few times. V usage is TRBV10-3 and J usage is TRBJ2-1; no clear D. The CDR3 totals 11 residues. Germline-derived CDR1 and CDR2 are ENHRY and SYGVKD. V lost 5 bases and J 8 bases, leaving 7 bases between the germline ends. The CDR3 region is CAISYRDEQFF. Written as DNA, the CDR3 is TGTGCCATCAGTTACAGAGATGAGCAGTTCTTC.

The table lists this clone with a few counts. This chain connects TRBV2 to TRBJ1-1; no clear D. The germline gives CDR1 SNHLY, CDR2 FYNNEI. V lost 2 bases and J lost 11, with 12 bases in between. CDR3 length: 12 residues. In nucleotides, the CDR3 is TGTGCCAGCAGTGAAATTTCTGGAAAGGCTTTCTTT. The encoded protein is CASSEISGKAFF.

This clone was found once. The J gene is TRBJ1-1, the V gene TRBV4-1, with 8 nucleotides matching TRBD1. Germline CDR1 is MGHRA and CDR2 is YSYEKL. V trimming: 0 bases; J trimming: 7 bases; junction bases outside the gene matches: 10. The CDR3 is made up of 16 amino acids. DNA of the CDR3: TGCGCCAGCAGCCAAGATTTGACAGGGGAACAAAGTGAAGCTTTCTTT. Encoded protein: CASSQDLTGEQSEAFF.

V gene TRBV7-2 combines with J gene TRBJ2-2, with 7 bases lining up with TRBD1. CDR1 is SGHTA and CDR2 is FQGNSA in the germline V gene. After removal of 3 bases from V and 1 base from J, the junction contained 5 bases not matched to a gene. The CDR3 is 16 amino acids. CDR3: CASSFPRTGNTGELFF. CDR3 DNA sequence: TGTGCCAGCAGCTTCCCGAGGACAGGGAACACCGGGGAGCTGTTTTTT.

The V gene is TRBV23-1, the J gene TRBJ2-6, with D perhaps matching TRBD2 (6 bases). TRBV23-1 is given ORF status, its function remaining uncertain. The CDR3 spans 17 residues. Between the trimmed V and J ends, which lost 4 bases and 4 bases, there was a span of 17 bases. The CDR3 spells CASSRAGRGGGANVLTF. The CDR3, as DNA: TGCGCCAGCAGTCGTGCCGGTCGCGGAGGGGGGGCCAACGTCCTGACTTTC.

This clone was seen a few times. The chain employs TRBV7-2 and TRBJ2-5, with a tentative D call TRBD2 (5 bases). CDR1 SGHTA and CDR2 FQGNSA come from the germline V gene. The CDR3 has 13 residues. V lost 1 base to trimming and J lost 7 bases, with 10 bases between them. CDR3 DNA: TGTGCCAGCAGCTTAGATCCGGCGGGGACCCAGTACTTC. It codes for CASSLDPAGTQYF. The variable domain in full, with the rest retrieved from reference TRBV7-2 and TRBJ2-5, is GAGVSQSPSNKVTEKGKDVELRCDPISGHTALYWYRQSLGQGLEFLIYFQGNSAPDKSGLPSDRFSAERTGGSVSTLTIQRTQQEDSAVYLCASSLDPAGTQYFGPGTRLLVL.